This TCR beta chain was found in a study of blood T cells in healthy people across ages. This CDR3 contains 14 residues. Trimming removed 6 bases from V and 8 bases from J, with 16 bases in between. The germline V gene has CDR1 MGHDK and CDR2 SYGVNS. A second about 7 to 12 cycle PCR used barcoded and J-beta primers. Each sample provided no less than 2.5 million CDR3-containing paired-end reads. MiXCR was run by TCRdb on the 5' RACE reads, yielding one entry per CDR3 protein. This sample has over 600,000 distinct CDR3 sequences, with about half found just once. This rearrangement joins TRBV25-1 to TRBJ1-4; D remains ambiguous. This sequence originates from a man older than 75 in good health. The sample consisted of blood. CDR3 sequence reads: CASSDKRAVEKLFF. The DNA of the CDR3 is TGTGCCAGCAGCGACAAGAGGGCAGTGGAAAAACTGTTTTTT.